These 17 T cell receptor beta chains were all obtained from the same sample, sequenced in a study of blood T cell repertoires in COVID-19. Repertoires were generated with immunoSEQ multiplex PCR, while TCRdb's copy carries only in-frame clones and drops some. The data hold around 300,000 clones, with 75% to 90% observed a single time. The sample comprised peripheral blood. The receptor source for this set is a woman in her twenties or thirties with COVID-19, enrolled during active disease.

There are a few counts of this clone. The chain employs TRBV11-2 and TRBJ1-2, with 7 bases aligning to TRBD1. V trimming: 4 bases; J trimming: 0 bases; junction bases outside the gene matches: 14. Germline CDR1 is SGHAT and CDR2 is FQNNGV. This CDR3 has 18 residues. CDR3 sequence (DNA): TGTGCCAGCAGCTCACTGGACAGGACAAACCCTACTAACTATGGCTACACCTTC. This codes for CASSSLDRTNPTNYGYTF. The complete variable domain, with remaining parts taken from reference TRBV11-2 and TRBJ1-2, reads EAGVAQSPRYKIIEKRQSVAFWCNPISGHATLYWYQQILGQGPKLLIQFQNNGVVDDSQLPKDRFSAERLKGVDSTLKIQPAKLEDSAVYLCASSSLDRTNPTNYGYTFGSGTRLTVV.

This clone came up once. The rearrangement links TRBV6-1 to TRBJ1-4; a possible D gene is TRBD1 (6 bases). Germline V gene sequence: CDR1 MNHNS, CDR2 SASEGT. The CDR3 totals 14 residues. V lost 2 bases and J 5 bases, leaving 9 bases between the germline ends. This CDR3 is CASSESRGNEKLFF. Written as DNA, the CDR3 is TGTGCCAGCAGTGAATCGAGGGGGAATGAAAAACTGTTTTTT.

The chain joins TRBV7-9 to TRBJ1-2; 7 bases are a match to TRBD1. CDR1 and CDR2 from the germline V gene are SEHNR and FQNEAQ (reference sequence). The CDR3 is 14 amino acids. V was pared by 2 bases and J by 4 bases, with 4 bases of the junction left unmatched. CDR3 amino acids: CASSLPGGFYGYTF. CDR3 nucleotide sequence: TGTGCCAGCAGCTTACCAGGGGGATTCTATGGCTACACCTTC. Drawing the rest from reference TRBV7-9 and TRBJ1-2, the complete variable domain is DTGVSQNPRHKITKRGQNVTFRCDPISEHNRLYWYRQTLGQGPEFLTYFQNEAQLEKSRLLSDRFSAERPKGSFSTLEIQRTEQGDSAMYLCASSLPGGFYGYTFGSGTRLTVV.

This clone has only one observation. The chain is built from TRBV19 and TRBJ2-2; 14 bases map to TRBD2. CDR1 and CDR2 (germline): LNHDA, SQIVND (reference sequence). The V and J ends lost 5 bases and 4 bases, in that order; junction bases with no gene match: 6. CDR3 length: 17 residues. The CDR3 DNA follows: TGTGCCAGTAGTCCAGGGACTAGCGGGAGAGGCACCGGGGAGCTGTTTTTT. It specifies CASSPGTSGRGTGELFF.

V gene TRBV7-8 combines with J gene TRBJ1-3; 8 bases fit TRBD1. The germline V gene encodes CDR1 SGHVS and CDR2 FQNEAQ. Trimming removed 4 bases from V and 2 bases from J; junction bases left unmatched: 10. The CDR3 length is 17 residues. CDR3 DNA: TGTGCCAGCAGCTCAACAGGGGGGAGCTACACTGGAAACACCATATATTTT. It yields the protein CASSSTGGSYTGNTIYF.

This clone was observed a single time. The CDR3, as DNA: TGTGCCAGCAGTCTGTCCGGGACAGGGGGCTCTCCCCTCCACTTT. It encodes CASSLSGTGGSPLHF. This rearrangement joins TRBV14 to TRBJ1-6; TRBD1 aligns across 12 bases. This CDR3 region has 15 residues. Germline V gives CDR1 SGHDN, CDR2 FVKESK. The V and J ends lost 6 bases and 13 bases, in that order; junction bases with no gene match: 10.

The J gene is TRBJ1-2, the V gene TRBV5-4, with a tentative D call TRBD1 (5 bases). The CDR3 loop spans 12 amino acids. Trimming removed 2 bases at V and 8 bases at J, with 10 bases between. CDR1 and CDR2 (germline): SGHNT, YYREEE (reference sequence). Here the CDR3 DNA reads TGTGCCAGCAGCTTTTCGGAGGGGGGCTACACCTTC. It encodes CASSFSEGGYTF.

The count of this clone is one. The chain combines TRBV7-2 with TRBJ2-3, with 11 bases that match TRBD2. This CDR3 spans 15 amino acids. Germline values: CDR1 SGHTA, CDR2 FQGNSA. Trimming cost V 3 bases and J 4 bases; bases outside gene matches: 3. DNA of the CDR3: TGTGCCAGCAGCTTTATAGCGGGAGGGTCAGATACGCAGTATTTT. It encodes CASSFIAGGSDTQYF. The complete variable domain, with remaining parts taken from reference TRBV7-2 and TRBJ2-3, reads GAGVSQSPSNKVTEKGKDVELRCDPISGHTALYWYRQSLGQGLEFLIYFQGNSAPDKSGLPSDRFSAERTGGSVSTLTIQRTQQEDSAVYLCASSFIAGGSDTQYFGPGTRLTVL.

The genes are TRBV18 and TRBJ1-2; weak D call: TRBD1 (6 bases). This CDR3 contains 15 residues. With 3 bases removed from V and 3 bases from J, the gap between germline ends came to 14 bases. Germline V gene lookup returns CDR1 KGHSH and CDR2 LQKENI. As DNA, the CDR3 is TGTGCCAGCTCACCCGTGCCGGGGGGCGACTATGGCTACACCTTC. It yields the protein CASSPVPGGDYGYTF.

The chain joins TRBV30 to TRBJ2-5; 8 bases line up with TRBD1. The V and J ends lost 1 base and 3 bases, in that order; junction bases with no gene match: 7. This CDR3 comprises 15 residues. Per germline, CDR1 GTSNPN and CDR2 SVGIG (reference sequence). In nucleotides, the CDR3 is TGTGCCTGGAGTGGAGACAGGGGTAATGAAGAGACCCAGTACTTC. Protein: CAWSGDRGNEETQYF.

The CDR3 bases are TGTGCCAGCAGCTCCAGCGGGGGCCTTGGATACGAGCAGTACTTC. Amino acids: CASSSSGGLGYEQYF. The V call is TRBV11-1, the J call TRBJ2-7; 8 positions match TRBD2. Per the germline V gene, CDR1 is SGHAT and CDR2 is FQDESV (reference sequence). Trimming took 4 bases from V and 4 from J; bases not matched to a gene: 9. The CDR3 contains 15 residues.

The chain couples TRBV5-1 to TRBJ2-1, with TRBD1 identical over 9 bases. Unmatched junction bases numbered 1, after V lost 3 bases and J lost 0 bases. The CDR3 runs 15 residues. The germline gives CDR1 SGHRS, CDR2 YFSETQ. In nucleotides, the CDR3 is TGCGCCAGCAGCTGGGGACAGGGCTCCTACAATGAGCAGTTCTTC. It yields the protein CASSWGQGSYNEQFF.

This chain uses TRBV11-2 with TRBJ2-5; 7 bases align to TRBD2. This CDR3 is built from 14 residues. CDR1 is SGHAT, CDR2 FQNNGV, per germline. Germline trimming cut 6 bases from V and 1 base from J; bases unmatched to any gene: 5. The CDR3 coding sequence is TGTGCCAGCAGTCCCCTAGCGGCCCAAGAGACCCAGTACTTC. Its protein product is CASSPLAAQETQYF. Complete variable domain (other parts from reference TRBV11-2 and TRBJ2-5): EAGVAQSPRYKIIEKRQSVAFWCNPISGHATLYWYQQILGQGPKLLIQFQNNGVVDDSQLPKDRFSAERLKGVDSTLKIQPAKLEDSAVYLCASSPLAAQETQYFGPGTRLLVL.

About this clone itself: Other DNA variants within this sample encode the same CDR3. The V gene is TRBV7-9, the J gene TRBJ2-7; 8 bases match TRBD1. J lost 2 bases, V lost 1 base, and 1 base had no gene match. The CDR3 length is 14 residues. Germline V CDR1 and CDR2: SEHNR, FQNEAQ (reference sequence). The CDR3, as DNA: TGTGCCAGCAGCTTAGGGACAGGGACCTACGAGCAGTACTTC. It translates to CASSLGTGTYEQYF.

CDR3 sequence: CASSLGQIYEQYF. The CDR3, as DNA: TGTGCCAGCAGCTTGGGACAGATCTACGAGCAGTACTTC. The V and J genes are TRBV11-2 and TRBJ2-7; TRBD1 matches at 7 bases. After removal of 3 bases from V and 3 bases from J, the junction contained 2 bases not matched to a gene. The CDR3 loop spans 13 amino acids. The germline V gene has CDR1 SGHAT and CDR2 FQNNGV.

This chain connects TRBV28 to TRBJ2-7; D ambiguous. V was cut by 6 bases and J by 2 bases, with 17 bases left in between. This CDR3 spans 15 amino acids. The germline gives CDR1 MDHEN, CDR2 SYDVKM. The CDR3, as DNA: TGTGCCAGCAGCTCGAGTGGTTTATCGGCCTACGAGCAGTACTTC. Encoded protein: CASSSSGLSAYEQYF.

V and J are TRBV18 and TRBJ2-4; no firm D call. V was pared by 3 bases and J by 0 bases, with 12 bases between. This CDR3 region has 16 residues. In germline, CDR1 is KGHSH, CDR2 LQKENI. The CDR3 bases are TGTGCCAGCTCACCGTTAGGAGAGCTAGCCAAAAACATTCAGTACTTC. Translation: CASSPLGELAKNIQYF.